This T cell receptor beta chain is drawn from a study of beta chain features in type 1 diabetes. Study findings and constraints: Shorter TCRB CDR3s, moderately but significantly so, were found in Type 1 diabetes patients in all four CD4+ subsets.

TCRB transcripts that were expressed got sequenced, as all of the isolated RNA had been reverse transcribed. The data were produced by immunoSEQ multiplex PCR, yet TCRdb's version contains in-frame clones alone and is incomplete. The sample includes 150,000 to 200,000 clones, about 9% of them seen just once. The junction had 9 bases not matched to a gene; V was cut back by 6 bases and J by 4 bases. The CDR3 consists of 14 residues. Germline values: CDR1 GTSNPN, CDR2 SVGIG (reference sequence). This clone was seen only a few times. Its specificity is not known. Sequencing was performed on central memory CD4+ T cells from blood. This rearrangement joins TRBV30 to TRBJ2-1, with TRBD2 identical over 7 bases. The TCR comes from a woman under 40 with type 1 diabetes. CDR3 residues: CACPRLADYNEQFF. CDR3 nucleotide sequence: TGTGCCTGCCCCCGACTAGCTGATTACAATGAGCAGTTCTTC.